The source of this TCR beta chain is a study of blood T cell repertoires in COVID-19 (dated by TCRdb to 2019 to 2021). As for the study more broadly: The collaborator samples originated in the United States, Italy and Spain and spanned the acute and convalescent phases of COVID-19. Deeply sampled blood TCRbeta repertoires from subjects exposed to, actively infected with, or recovered from COVID-19 were included in the dataset. HLA class I and class II types, where available, came from metadata supplied by the sample provider rather than from assay-based typing. Sample metadata almost always included a de-identified subject ID, COVID-19 status, age in years and sex. Samples were obtained from the ongoing ImmuneRACE study (first 160 participants) and from over a thousand subjects provided by 6 global collaborators. The repertoires were released in a freely available public database meant as a resource for research on the immune response to SARS-CoV-2. The prospective study material was composed of cDNA or gDNA derived from T cells, B-cell-depleted T cells, or PBMCs. Paper-wide results and their limitations: How much clinical and demographic metadata was included differed by source and by participant, and the metadata was provided uncurated.

Based on the germline V gene (reference sequence), the CDR1 and CDR2 sequences are LNHDA and SQIVND. Taken from cysteine to phenylalanine, the CDR3 has 17 residues. The CDR3 DNA has 51 bases and is translated from base 1. V is pared back by 3 bases and J by 3 bases, with 20 bases lying between the germline termini. This clone is a singleton in its sample. Its binding antigen is unknown. The sample holds no much larger clone one base away, and base qualities are not on file. TCRbeta CDR3 regions were amplified from genomic DNA using the immunoSEQ Assay, a bias-controlled multiplex PCR. From the authors' description of their analysis: The number of nucleated cells in each sample was estimated by amplification of reference gene primers within the assay. Sequence reads were collapsed and filtered to measure the absolute abundance of every unique TCRbeta CDR3 rearrangement. For each sample, productive Simpson clonality was calculated as the square root of Simpson's diversity index across productive rearrangements. TCRdb carries this immuneACCESS record with in-frame sequences only. Its versions omit some clonotypes, under half of them owing to an unresolved V gene in the studies checked, with the rest unexplained. The DNA was the basis for D and trimming; V, J and clone size are from that table. This sample comprises about 260,000 clones, around 90% of them detected only once. The ten top clones hold around 0.7% of the sample.

Each collaborating institution followed its own protocols to collect whole blood in K2EDTA tubes. For TCRbeta analysis, collaborators shipped samples in one of three forms: frozen whole blood, isolated PBMCs, or DNA extracted from either of those sample types. The receptor's source is a human donor in a cohort sampled during active COVID-19. The sequence joins TRBV19 to TRBJ1-1, with the D gene call left open. The source material was peripheral blood. CDR3 protein: CASSIAMYRGRYTEAFF. The DNA sequence reads TGTGCCAGTAGTATTGCCATGTACCGGGGAAGGTACACTGAAGCTTTCTTT.